The 5 T cell receptor beta chains below were found in one sample sequenced in a study of blood T cell repertoires in COVID-19. TCRdb keeps only in-frame clones here, not all; method: immunoSEQ multiplex PCR. The sample includes around 99,000 clones, approximately 90% seen only once; the top ten take 1.1%. Input material: peripheral blood. All receptors derive from a human donor in a cohort sampled during active COVID-19.

This chain links TRBV5-4 with TRBJ2-3; 9 bases match TRBD1. CDR1 is SGHNT, CDR2 YYREEE, per germline (reference sequence). The CDR3 length is 15 residues. Losses at the gene ends were 2 bases for V and 9 bases for J; bases not matched to a gene: 10. CDR3 sequence reads: CASSFRDRAFETQYF. CDR3 nucleotide sequence: TGTGCCAGCAGCTTCCGGGACAGGGCCTTCGAGACGCAGTATTTT.

This chain connects TRBV5-1 to TRBJ1-1; maybe TRBD1 (5 bases). Germline CDR1 is SGHRS and CDR2 is YFSETQ. V was cut by 4 bases and J by 5 bases, with 18 bases left in between. This CDR3 has 15 amino acids. CDR3 region: CASSPGTIWGTEAFF. DNA for the CDR3: TGCGCCAGCAGCCCAGGGACTATCTGGGGGACTGAAGCTTTCTTT.

The J gene is TRBJ1-6, the V gene TRBV27; 10 positions agree with TRBD1. Germline CDR1 reads MNHEY; CDR2 reads SMNVEV (reference sequence). The CDR3 is made up of 13 amino acids. The junction had 6 bases not matched to a gene; V was cut back by 5 bases and J by 14 bases. This CDR3 reads CASSRQGAGTLHF. CDR3 DNA: TGTGCCAGCAGTCGACAGGGGGCAGGGACCCTCCACTTT.

This chain uses TRBV20-1 with TRBJ1-5; D is ambiguous. Trimming stripped 3 bases from V and 2 bases from J, with 11 bases between. CDR3 size: 14 residues. Germline V lookup: CDR1 DFQATT, CDR2 SNEGSKA (reference sequence). CDR3 in amino acids: CSASEAAGNQPQHF. As DNA, the CDR3 is TGCAGTGCTAGTGAGGCTGCAGGCAATCAGCCCCAGCATTTT.

The rearrangement uses TRBV5-1 and TRBJ1-1; no clear D gene. The CDR3 loop spans 16 amino acids. From germline, CDR1 is SGHRS and CDR2 YFSETQ. V lost 2 bases and J lost 6, with 20 bases in between. CDR3 sequence (DNA): TGCGCCAGCAGCTTAATCCCAGGAGGGAGCAACTCTGAAGCTTTCTTT. It translates to CASSLIPGGSNSEAFF.